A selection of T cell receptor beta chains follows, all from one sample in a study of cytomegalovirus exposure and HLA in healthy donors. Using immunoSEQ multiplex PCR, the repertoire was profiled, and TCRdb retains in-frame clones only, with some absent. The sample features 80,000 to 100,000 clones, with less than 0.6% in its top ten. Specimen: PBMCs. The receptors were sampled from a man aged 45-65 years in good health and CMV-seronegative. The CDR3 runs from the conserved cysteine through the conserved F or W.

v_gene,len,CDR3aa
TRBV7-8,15,CASSLNEAGGREQYF
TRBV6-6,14,CASSRTGAPDTQYF
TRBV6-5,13,CASSWARNQPQHF
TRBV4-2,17,CASSQSSRVDSNQPQHF
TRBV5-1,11,CASSFMQGKYF
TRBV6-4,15,CASSDSEDGGSPLHF
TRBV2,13,CASSGDYPQGAFF
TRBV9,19,CASSVDKGMVEGGADTQYF
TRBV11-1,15,CASSHRQGVTDTQYF
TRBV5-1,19,CASSLGGTSGGTIKNIQYF
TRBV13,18,CASSFSGTSGSSTDTQYF
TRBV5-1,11,CASSLEGEQFF
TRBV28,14,CASSLSGKADTQYF
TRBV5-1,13,CASSDRSSYEQYF
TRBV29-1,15,CSVEPPPLQGGEQYF
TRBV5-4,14,CASSTRQGITEAFF
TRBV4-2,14,CASSPGQGRETQYF
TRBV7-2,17,CASSLRGERGGYNEQFF
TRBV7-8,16,CASSLRRSSYNSPLHF
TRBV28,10,CASSLNTIYF
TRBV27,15,CASSPSRNRRHGYTF
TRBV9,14,CASGGGTAQETQYF